This T cell receptor (beta chain) stems from a study of cytomegalovirus exposure and HLA in healthy donors. Findings of the study overall: TCR beta V segments were, for the most part, productive about 87% or about 30% of the time in an earlier analysis.

Both 60 Vbeta primers and 13 Jbeta primers went into the PCR. Clones were read by immunoSEQ multiplex PCR, and TCRdb kept only the in-frame ones, dropping some. The sample comprises 100,000 to 150,000 clones, 72% of which are singletons, and around 4% rests with the top ten. Concerning this clone itself: What it recognizes is unknown.

This CDR3 spans 15 amino acids. Sequencing was performed on PBMCs. This TCR derives from a man aged 25-45 years in good health and CMV-seronegative. The rearrangement uses TRBV21-1 and TRBJ1-6; the D call of TRBD1 is as the table states it, not checked on the DNA. TRBV21-1 is given as a pseudogene. CDR3 DNA: TGTGCCAGCAGCATGAACAGGGGATATTATTCACCCCTCCACTTT. Protein sequence: CASSMNRGYYSPLHF.